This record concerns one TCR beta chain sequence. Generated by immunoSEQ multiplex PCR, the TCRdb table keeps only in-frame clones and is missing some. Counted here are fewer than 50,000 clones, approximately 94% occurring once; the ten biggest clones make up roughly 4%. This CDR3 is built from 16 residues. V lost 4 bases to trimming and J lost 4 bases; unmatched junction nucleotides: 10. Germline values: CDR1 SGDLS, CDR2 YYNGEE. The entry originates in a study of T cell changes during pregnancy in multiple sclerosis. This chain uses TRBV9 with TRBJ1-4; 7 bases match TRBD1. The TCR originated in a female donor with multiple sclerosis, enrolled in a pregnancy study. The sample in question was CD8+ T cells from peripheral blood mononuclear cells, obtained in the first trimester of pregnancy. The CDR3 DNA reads TGTGCCAGCAGCTCTCACCGGGACAGCCTTAATGAAAAACTGTTTTTT. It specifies CASSSHRDSLNEKLFF.